The next 32 T cell receptor beta chains were all read from a single sample in a study of T cell responses to AZD1222 COVID-19 vaccine. Assay used: immunoSEQ multiplex PCR; TCRdb lists only in-frame clones, some missing. The sample comprises about 100,000 clones, 70% to 90% of which are singletons, and around 4.4% rests with the top ten. Specimen: peripheral blood, collected on day 0 of MenACWY control vaccination. These receptors were collected from an adult in good health.

The rearrangement uses TRBV3-1 (or the pseudogene TRBV3-2) and TRBJ1-1; TRBD1 matches 9 bases. This CDR3 comprises 13 residues. Looked up from germline, CDR1 is LGHDT and CDR2 is YNNKEL (reference sequence). Unmatched junction bases numbered 5, after V lost 8 bases and J lost 4 bases. The CDR3, as DNA: TGTGCCAGCGGACAGGGACAGGGCACTGAAGCTTTCTTT. This codes for CASGQGQGTEAFF.

The rearrangement joins TRBV27 to TRBJ1-2; D may be TRBD1 (6 bases). With 8 bases removed from V and 6 bases from J, the gap between germline ends came to 16 bases. Germline V gene lookup returns CDR1 MNHEY and CDR2 SMNVEV (reference sequence). This CDR3 contains 13 residues. The CDR3 DNA follows: TGTGCCAGCGGGAGACAGGAATCCCATGGCTACACCTTC. Translation gives CASGRQESHGYTF.

This chain uses TRBV2 with TRBJ2-3, with a possible D match to TRBD2 (7 bases). There are 14 residues in the CDR3. Trimming pared 6 bases from V and 2 bases from J, leaving 12 bases between. Germline CDR1 reads SNHLY; CDR2 reads FYNNEI. Here the CDR3 reads CASRGGAPTDTQYF. The CDR3, as DNA: TGTGCCAGCAGGGGGGGGGCCCCCACAGATACGCAGTATTTT.

The chain joins TRBV2 to TRBJ1-5; D not resolved. The germline CDR1 and CDR2 sequences are SNHLY and FYNNEI. Trimming took 3 bases from V and 4 from J, leaving 7 bases between them. The CDR3 is 13 amino acids. The CDR3 DNA reads TGTGCCAGCAGTGAGCCGCCGAATCAGCCCCAGCATTTT. Protein: CASSEPPNQPQHF.

The chain joins TRBV18 to TRBJ1-2; D uncertain. Trimming took off 6 bases at V and 4 bases at J, with 15 bases between the two ends. The CDR3 is 14 residues long. Germline CDR1 is KGHSH and CDR2 is LQKENI. This CDR3 is CASSLKAEIYGYTF. The CDR3 DNA sequence: TGTGCCAGCTCCCTAAAGGCAGAGATCTATGGCTACACCTTC.

The chain uses TRBV7-2 and TRBJ2-3; the D call may be TRBD1 or TRBD2 (5 bases each). Per germline, CDR1 SGHTA and CDR2 FQGNSA. V lost 5 bases to trimming and J lost 0 bases, with 12 bases between them. This CDR3 has 15 amino acids. CDR3 amino acids: CASSLGDPSTDTQYF. CDR3 nucleotide sequence: TGTGCCAGCAGCCTAGGGGACCCTAGCACAGATACGCAGTATTTT.

This clone was seen a handful of times. Sequence at one end of the junction differs from germline and may be a read error. V is TRBV19 and J is TRBJ1-6; weak D call: TRBD1 (6 bases). This CDR3 has 14 amino acids. Germline CDR1 LNHDA, CDR2 SQIVND (reference sequence). CDR3 nucleotide sequence: TGTGCCAGTAGCATAGCCCAGGGGAATTCACCCCTCCACTTT. This sequence encodes CASSIAQGNSPLHF.

This clone was counted only a few times. The chain has TRBV19 and TRBJ2-2; D is unresolved. This CDR3 is built from 11 residues. Germline values: CDR1 LNHDA, CDR2 SQIVND (reference sequence). Trimming removed 3 bases at V and 8 bases at J, with 4 bases between. In DNA form, the CDR3 reads TGTGCCAGTAGTATCGCTGGGGAGCTGTTTTTT. This gives the protein CASSIAGELFF.

In regard to this clone: Other DNA variants within this sample encode the same CDR3. The chain combines TRBV9 with TRBJ2-1; D remains unclear. Germline V gene lookup returns CDR1 SGDLS and CDR2 YYNGEE. The V and J ends lost 4 bases and 4 bases respectively, with 9 bases between them. The CDR3 is 13 amino acids. This chain's CDR3 is CASSPRSYNEQFF. The CDR3 region has the DNA TGTGCCAGCAGCCCCAGATCGTACAATGAGCAGTTCTTC.

V usage is TRBV5-4 and J usage is TRBJ2-5, with a weak D call TRBD1 (5 bases). The V and J ends lost 0 bases and 5 bases respectively, with 14 bases between them. The length of the CDR3 is 15 residues. In germline, CDR1 is SGHNT, CDR2 YYREEE (reference sequence). The CDR3: CASSLGAAGWETQYF. Written as DNA, the CDR3 is TGTGCCAGCAGCTTGGGGGCTGCAGGGTGGGAGACCCAGTACTTC.

The chain employs TRBV9 and TRBJ1-5, with TRBD1 identical over 7 bases. The length of the CDR3 is 15 residues. CDR1 SGDLS and CDR2 YYNGEE come from the germline V gene. The ends lost 0 bases at V and 4 bases at J; junction bases unmatched: 4. The CDR3 DNA follows: TGTGCCAGCAGCGTAGGGGGACAGCTGAATCAGCCCCAGCATTTT. It yields the protein CASSVGGQLNQPQHF.

The chain couples TRBV11-2 to TRBJ1-2, with 7 bases matching TRBD1. There are 13 residues in the CDR3. V was pared by 6 bases and J by 4 bases, with 5 bases of the junction left unmatched. Germline V gene lookup returns CDR1 SGHAT and CDR2 FQNNGV. DNA for the CDR3: TGTGCCAGCAGGAGGACAGGCGTCTATGGCTACACCTTC. Translation gives CASRRTGVYGYTF.

The chain uses TRBV30 and TRBJ1-2; no reliable D call. The CDR3 totals 15 residues. Germline assignment: CDR1 GTSNPN and CDR2 SVGIG (reference sequence). Trimming shortened V by 1 base and J by 4 bases, and 16 bases separated the two germline ends. In nucleotides, the CDR3 is TGTGCCTGGAGTGGTACGGCCCCGGAGGTCTATGGCTACACCTTC. Amino acid sequence: CAWSGTAPEVYGYTF.

The chain has TRBV21-1 and TRBJ2-4; TRBD2 is the table's D call, not checked against the DNA. TRBV21-1 is described as a pseudogene. This CDR3 is built from 18 residues. As DNA, the CDR3 is TGTGCCAGCAGCAAATACCCCTGGGTCGAGGGAGCCAAAAACATTCAGTACTTC. This codes for CASSKYPWVEGAKNIQYF.

In DNA, the CDR3 is TGCGCCAGCAGCTTGCTGGAGACCCAGTACTTC. It encodes CASSLLETQYF. The chain joins TRBV5-1 to TRBJ2-5; the D is unclear. Germline loops: CDR1 SGHRS, CDR2 YFSETQ. Trimming left V 1 base short and J 5 bases short, with 3 bases between. This CDR3 has 11 amino acids.

The rearrangement uses TRBV2 and TRBJ1-1, with 9 nucleotides matching TRBD1. The ends lost 6 bases at V and 3 bases at J; junction bases unmatched: 8. Per germline, CDR1 SNHLY and CDR2 FYNNEI. The CDR3 loop spans 15 amino acids. CDR3 nucleotides: TGTGCCAGCAGGCAGGGACAGGGCAGGTACACTGAAGCTTTCTTT. Amino acids: CASRQGQGRYTEAFF. The full variable domain, rest sourced from reference TRBV2 and TRBJ1-1, is EPEVTQTPSHQVTQMGQEVILRCVPISNHLYFYWYRQILGQKVEFLVSFYNNEISEKSEIFDDQFSVERPDGSNFTLKIRSTKLEDSAMYFCASRQGQGRYTEAFFGQGTRLTVV.

The J gene is TRBJ1-5, the V gene TRBV5-7; D is unresolved. Being an ORF, TRBV5-7 has a function that is uncertain. CDR3 size: 14 residues. Trimming took 0 bases from V and 4 from J, leaving 8 bases between them. The CDR3 nucleotides are TGTGCCAGCAGCTTGGTGCAGGAAAATCAGCCCCAGCATTTT. Residues: CASSLVQENQPQHF.

This sequence joins TRBV4-1 and TRBJ1-6; no reliable D call. Between the trimmed V and J ends, which lost 2 bases and 8 bases, there was a span of 13 bases. From germline, CDR1 is MGHRA and CDR2 YSYEKL. The CDR3 is 15 amino acids. The CDR3 loop is CASSQYGKKDSPLHF. In nucleotides, the CDR3 is TGCGCCAGCAGCCAATACGGGAAAAAAGATTCACCCCTCCACTTT.

The rearrangement joins TRBV28 to TRBJ2-3; D unclear. The CDR3 runs to 13 residues. V lost 5 bases and J 6 bases, leaving 12 bases between the germline ends. Germline-derived CDR1 and CDR2 are MDHEN and SYDVKM. CDR3: CASSRQSWDTQYF. CDR3 in DNA: TGTGCCAGCAGTCGGCAGTCGTGGGATACGCAGTATTTT.

CDR3 DNA sequence: TGTGCCAGAAGCTGGGGACAGCCGAACACTGAAGCTTTCTTT. It yields the protein CARSWGQPNTEAFF. V and J are TRBV5-3 and TRBJ1-1; 7 bases are shared with TRBD1. TRBV5-3 is designated an ORF whose function remains uncertain. The CDR3 consists of 14 residues. J gave up 1 base and V 3 bases, and 3 bases lay outside the gene matches.

The CDR3 sequence: CASNRQGLNTEAFF. Written as DNA, the CDR3 is TGTGCCAGCAACCGACAGGGGTTGAACACTGAAGCTTTCTTT. The rearrangement links TRBV2 to TRBJ1-1, with 8 bases fitting TRBD1. Germline CDR1 and CDR2: SNHLY and FYNNEI. CDR3 length: 14 amino acids. With V trimmed by 7 bases and J by 0 bases, 4 bases remained unmatched.

The chain uses TRBV28 and TRBJ2-2, with TRBD1 matching 7 bases. The CDR3 extends over 16 amino acids. V lost 4 bases and J lost 0; bases outside the gene matches: 5. The germline gives CDR1 MDHEN, CDR2 SYDVKM. CDR3 bases: TGTGCCAGCAGTTCGTCCGGGACAGCGAACACCGGGGAGCTGTTTTTT. Protein: CASSSSGTANTGELFF.

This rearrangement joins TRBV4-3 to TRBJ1-1, with D possibly being TRBD1 (5 bases). V shed 2 bases and J shed 4 bases, with 20 bases lying between them. Germline-derived CDR1 and CDR2 are LGHNA and YSLEER. This CDR3 is built from 17 residues. The CDR3 DNA follows: TGCGCCAGCAGCCAAACAATTCTAGGGGCGCGGAGCACTGAAGCTTTCTTT. Its protein is CASSQTILGARSTEAFF.

In its sample, this clone was seen a few times. The rearrangement joins TRBV6-2 or TRBV6-3 to TRBJ1-2, with TRBD1 as a possible D gene (5 bases). The V end was cut by 2 bases, the J end by 4 bases, with 14 bases between. Germline values: CDR1 MNHEY, CDR2 SVGEGT. CDR3 length: 15 amino acids. CDR3 in DNA: TGTGCCAGCAGTTACCTCCCGGACACGTCCTATGGCTACACCTTC. Translating gives CASSYLPDTSYGYTF.

The table lists this clone with a count of one. The chain couples TRBV28 to TRBJ1-6; D gene uncertain. V dropped 1 base and J dropped 15 bases, with 19 bases sitting between them. The CDR3 length is 15 residues. Germline V gives CDR1 MDHEN, CDR2 SYDVKM. The CDR3 nucleotides are TGTGCCAGCAGTTTATCGTCCCCAGGCCTTCAACACCTCCACTTT. It encodes CASSLSSPGLQHLHF.

This clone was detected a few times. The gene calls are TRBV20-1 and TRBJ1-5; the D gene is possibly TRBD1 (5 bases). The germline CDR1 and CDR2 sequences are DFQATT and SNEGSKA (reference sequence). Trimming removed 3 bases from V and 5 bases from J, with 17 bases in between. The CDR3 consists of 15 residues. The DNA for the CDR3 is TGCAGTGCTAGTTACTCACCCTGGGGGGATCAGCCCCAGCATTTT. Translating gives CSASYSPWGDQPQHF.

This chain uses TRBV2 with TRBJ2-5; 9 bases map to TRBD1. V trimming: 3 bases; J trimming: 4 bases; junction bases outside the gene matches: 6. The CDR3 runs to 15 residues. Germline lookup yields CDR1 SNHLY and CDR2 FYNNEI. Here the CDR3 reads CASSEYRGRLETQYF. The CDR3 DNA is TGTGCCAGCAGTGAGTACAGGGGGCGACTAGAGACCCAGTACTTC.

This clone was observed a handful of times. V and J are TRBV5-4 and TRBJ2-4; 7 nucleotides match TRBD2. CDR1 SGHNT and CDR2 YYREEE come from the germline V gene (reference sequence). Germline trimming cut 2 bases from V and 8 bases from J; bases unmatched to any gene: 4. CDR3 length equals 13 residues. The CDR3 spells CASSLGSGYIQYF. DNA of the CDR3: TGTGCCAGCAGCTTAGGTAGCGGGTACATTCAGTACTTC.

CDR3 sequence (DNA): TGTGCCAGCTCACCCGGGACAGGTGATAGCAATCAGCCCCAGCATTTT. It translates to CASSPGTGDSNQPQHF. The V and J genes are TRBV18 and TRBJ1-5; 8 positions agree with TRBD1. This CDR3 is built from 16 residues. The ends lost 3 bases at V and 0 bases at J; junction bases unmatched: 4. Germline V lookup: CDR1 KGHSH, CDR2 LQKENI.

The chain is built from TRBV6-6 and TRBJ2-4, with 12 nucleotides matching TRBD2. The trim removed 5 bases at V and 1 base at J, leaving 15 bases unmatched. The CDR3 contains 20 residues. Germline V gives CDR1 MNHNY, CDR2 SVGAGI (reference sequence). The CDR3 DNA sequence: TGTGCCAGCAGTCCCGGGACTAGCGGGCTCGCCGGGGTGGCCAAAAACATTCAGTACTTC. Amino acids: CASSPGTSGLAGVAKNIQYF.

This clone was picked up one time. CDR3 nucleotides: TGTGCCAGCAGCCCCCAAATACAGGTCTATGGCTACACCTTC. Encoded protein: CASSPQIQVYGYTF. This rearrangement joins TRBV7-2 to TRBJ1-2; D may be TRBD1 (5 bases). V lost 5 bases, J lost 4 bases, and 14 bases lay in between. This CDR3 comprises 14 residues. The germline gives CDR1 SGHTA, CDR2 FQGNSA.

This clone has a handful of counts. This chain links TRBV10-3 with TRBJ1-6, with TRBD1 matching over 9 bases. From germline, CDR1 is ENHRY and CDR2 SYGVKD. The J segment lost 7 bases and the V segment lost 9 bases, leaving 7 bases of the junction unmatched. The CDR3 has 14 amino acids. The CDR3 nucleotides read TGTGCCATAAACCGGGACAGGGAGAATTCACCCCTCCACTTT. This sequence encodes CAINRDRENSPLHF.